Listed below are T cell receptor beta chains from one sample, sequenced in a study of blood T cell repertoires in COVID-19. Profiling relied on immunoSEQ multiplex PCR, and the TCRdb table lists in-frame clones only, not all of them. The repertoire holds about 140,000 clones, with around nine tenths as singletons. Sequences were obtained from peripheral blood. The receptors were gathered from a human donor in a cohort sampled during active COVID-19. CDR3s include the opening cysteine and the closing phenylalanine or tryptophan. A D gene is named only where the DNA matches it firmly. Rows give clone size only sometimes, using once, few, many, or a class for an expanded clone.

clone_size	v_call	j_call	d_call	cdr3_nt	cdr3_aa
NA	TRBV19	TRBJ2-1	TRBD1	TGTGCCAGTAGTAGAGCGGGACAGGGCTACAATGAGCAGTTCTTC	CASSRAGQGYNEQFF
once	TRBV7-9	TRBJ1-1	NA	TGTGCCAGCAGCACACCCAGGAACACTGAAGCTTTCTTT	CASSTPRNTEAFF
NA	TRBV7-2	TRBJ2-7	NA	TGTGCCAGCAGCCCAGGCAGGGGAGAAGAGCAGTACTTC	CASSPGRGEEQYF
NA	TRBV7-9	TRBJ1-1	NA	TGTGCCAGCAGCAGTTCACTCGGAGAAGAAGCTTTCTTT	CASSSSLGEEAFF
NA	TRBV28	TRBJ1-5	TRBD1	TGTGCCAGCAGTGTCCGGACAGGGGGCGGTCAGCCCCAGCATTTT	CASSVRTGGGQPQHF
NA	TRBV30	TRBJ2-7	NA	TGTGCCTGGAGTTCCGACCGGGGGAGCTCCTACGAGCAGTACTTC	CAWSSDRGSSYEQYF
NA	TRBV27	TRBJ2-7	TRBD2	TGTGCCAGCACCCCCCTGGGAGTCGCGGGAGTCTACTCCTACGAGCAGTACTTC	CASTPLGVAGVYSYEQYF
NA	TRBV6-6	TRBJ1-4	TRBD1	TGTGCCAGCAGTACCCGACAGGGGGGGGAAAAACTGTTTTTT	CASSTRQGGEKLFF
NA	TRBV6-1	TRBJ2-1	TRBD2	TGTGCCAGCAGTGAGTCGGGACTAGGCTCCTACAATGAGCAGTTCTTC	CASSESGLGSYNEQFF
NA	TRBV7-2	TRBJ1-6	NA	TGTGCCAGCAGCTTAGATTCCCGGCGGTTTTTACCCCTCCACTTT	CASSLDSRRFLPLHF
NA	TRBV14	TRBJ2-3	TRBD2	TGTGCCAGCAGCCAAGCCGGGACTAGCCGCACAGATACGCAGTATTTT	CASSQAGTSRTDTQYF
NA	TRBV28	TRBJ2-3	NA	TGTGCCAGCAGTTTAATGCCGGGGACTGGTGACGATACGCAGTATTTT	CASSLMPGTGDDTQYF
NA	TRBV6-6	TRBJ1-3	NA	TGTGCCAGCAGTTACTCGATAGAGAGCTCTGGAAACACCATATATTTT	CASSYSIESSGNTIYF
NA	TRBV24-1	TRBJ2-1	TRBD2	TGTGCCACCAGTGATCCTCGGACTAGCGGGGGTAAGCAGTTCTTC	CATSDPRTSGGKQFF
NA	TRBV5-1	TRBJ1-5	TRBD1	TGCGCCAGCAGCTCTACAGGGGGCGGTCAGCCCCAGCATTTT	CASSSTGGGQPQHF
NA	TRBV5-4	TRBJ2-1	TRBD1	TGTGCCAGCAGCCCAAGGACAGGGGAAAATGAGCAGTTCTTC	CASSPRTGENEQFF
NA	TRBV5-5	TRBJ2-7	NA	TGTGCCAGCAGCTTGCTACAGGCCCTCTACGAGCAGTACTTC	CASSLLQALYEQYF
few	TRBV6-6	TRBJ2-7	TRBD2	TGTGCCAGCAGTTCTAGCGGCTACGAGCAGTACTTC	CASSSSGYEQYF
NA	TRBV9	TRBJ2-7	NA	TGTGCCAGCAGCGTCGGGGATCCCTACGAGCAGTACTTC	CASSVGDPYEQYF
NA	TRBV2	TRBJ2-1	TRBD2	TGTGCCAGCAGGGGACTACGGGAAAACAATGAGCAGTTCTTC	CASRGLRENNEQFF
few	TRBV7-8	TRBJ1-3	NA	TGTGCCAGCAGCCCCATGGGACTAGGTGACACCATATATTTT	CASSPMGLGDTIYF
NA	TRBV28	TRBJ1-2	NA	TGTGCCAGCAGACCGCCGGGTGGAGGCTACACCTTC	CASRPPGGGYTF
few	TRBV7-9	TRBJ2-1	NA	TGTGCCAGCAGTCCCAGGGGTGCCTACATCAATGAGCAGTTCTTC	CASSPRGAYINEQFF
NA	TRBV11-2	TRBJ1-2	NA	TGTGCCAGCAGGCAGACGGACTTACTCAACTATGGCTACACCTTC	CASRQTDLLNYGYTF
few	TRBV15	TRBJ1-6	TRBD1	TGTGCCACCAGCCCCGGGGACAGGGGGTTTAATTCACCCCTCCACTTT	CATSPGDRGFNSPLHF
NA	TRBV5-1	TRBJ1-2	TRBD1	TGCGCCAGCAGCTTTCAACCGGGACAGGGGATAAGCGGCTACACCTTC	CASSFQPGQGISGYTF
NA	TRBV3-1/TRBV3-2	TRBJ1-1	NA	TGTGCCAGCAGCCAAGATGAGTGGGGCGCTCAGGCTTTCTTT	CASSQDEWGAQAFF
NA	TRBV24-1	TRBJ2-3	NA	TGTGCCACCAGTGAGCCAGGGGCAGATACGCAGTATTTT	CATSEPGADTQYF
few	TRBV3-1/TRBV3-2	TRBJ1-6	NA	TGTGCCACCAGTGGGGGGTCGAGGAGTTCACCCCTCCACTTT	CATSGGSRSSPLHF
NA	TRBV9	TRBJ1-4	NA	TGTGCCAGCAGCGTAGATGGGGGGGAGAGGGAAAAACTGTTTTTT	CASSVDGGEREKLFF
NA	TRBV29-1	TRBJ2-1	TRBD1	TGCAGCGTTCGATCGACCGGGACAGGGGACCGAAGCTCCTACAATGAGCAGTTCTTC	CSVRSTGTGDRSSYNEQFF
NA	TRBV3-1/TRBV3-2	TRBJ2-3	NA	TGTGCCAGCAGCCAAGATCGCCTGGGAGAGGCAGATACGCAGTATTTT	CASSQDRLGEADTQYF
NA	TRBV21-1	TRBJ2-1	NA	TGTGCCAGCAGCCTTCATGGGCTAGGGGGGGGTGAGCAGTTCTTC	CASSLHGLGGGEQFF
NA	TRBV19	TRBJ2-2	TRBD2	TGTGCCAGTAGTCCAGAGCGGGAGGGCCGAGCCGGGGAGCTGTTTTTT	CASSPEREGRAGELFF
NA	TRBV5-8	TRBJ2-1	TRBD2	TGTGCCAGCAGCTTGGGGGGGAGCGGGACCAATGAGCAGTTCTTC	CASSLGGSGTNEQFF
NA	TRBV18	TRBJ2-5	NA	TGTGCCAGCTCACCACGGCAGGGTCGGGAGACCCAGTACTTC	CASSPRQGRETQYF
NA	TRBV19	TRBJ1-1	NA	TGTGCCAGTAGTATAATTGACAGCCGGGACACTGAAGCTTTCTTT	CASSIIDSRDTEAFF
few	TRBV6-5	TRBJ2-7	TRBD1	TGTGCCAGCAGAGACGGGACAGGTCTTTACGAGCAGTACTTC	CASRDGTGLYEQYF
NA	TRBV14	TRBJ2-7	TRBD1	TGTGCCAGCAGCCCTCTGGGACAGGGGGGATCCTACGAGCAGTACTTC	CASSPLGQGGSYEQYF
once	TRBV2	TRBJ2-7	TRBD2	TGTGCCAGCAGTGAAGGCACCACTAGCGGCCCCTGGGAGCAGTACTTC	CASSEGTTSGPWEQYF
NA	TRBV19	TRBJ2-1	NA	TGTGCCAGTAGCCCTTCTCCTATGCGTGCGACAAGAAACAATGAGCAGTTCTTC	CASSPSPMRATRNNEQFF
NA	TRBV5-4	TRBJ1-1	NA	TGTGCCAGCAGCTTGCTGGGCTACGGCACTGAAGCTTTCTTT	CASSLLGYGTEAFF
once	TRBV19	TRBJ2-5	NA	TGTGCCAGTAGTTGGTGGGGGGACAGTCACCAAGAGACCCAGTACTTC	CASSWWGDSHQETQYF
once	TRBV19	TRBJ2-2	TRBD1	TGTGCCAGTAGTATGGGACAGGGGTTCGCCGGGGAGCTGTTTTTT	CASSMGQGFAGELFF
NA	TRBV9	TRBJ1-2	NA	TGTGCCAGCAGCGCCCAACAGGGACCTTCGGCCTATGGCTACACCTTC	CASSAQQGPSAYGYTF
NA	TRBV5-6	TRBJ2-1	NA	TGTGCCAGCAGCTTGGGCCGGAGCTCCTACAATGAGCAGTTCTTC	CASSLGRSSYNEQFF
few	TRBV11-2	TRBJ1-6	TRBD1	TGTGCCAGCGCTCGCACAGGGGGCCTGGGGGATTCACCCCTCCACTTT	CASARTGGLGDSPLHF
NA	TRBV6-2/TRBV6-3	TRBJ2-1	TRBD2	TGTGCCAGCAGCCTACTAGCGGGGGGGCGGGATGAGCAGTTCTTC	CASSLLAGGRDEQFF